This T cell receptor beta chain was captured by sequencing in a study of blood T cells in healthy people across ages (dated by TCRdb to about 2015). Background for the entire study: In model experiments, template switching captured about one uniquely barcoded TCR beta cDNA molecule for every two T cells. Age-related changes in TCR beta repertoire diversity were measured in the study by deep sequencing normalized with unique cDNA molecular identifiers. Four age groups were formed from the donors: young (average 16 years), middle-aged (approximately 39), aged (approximately 60) and long-lived (less than 85). For two donors (one aged 18 to 30 and one aged 80 or older), the study analyzed two additional independent replicas of 1 million unique cDNA reads from the same blood draw.

With regard to this clonotype: There is no known antigen for this receptor. No much larger clone exists at a distance of one base, and base qualities are not known.

General findings and caveats noted by the study authors: The long-lived group showed more naive CD4+ T cells, fewer expanded clones and increased TCR diversity than the aged group, suggesting age selection. Observed TCR beta diversity correlated strongly with the percentage of naive T cells measured by flow cytometry. Because the CMV infection status of the donors was unknown, age-related changes in expanded clonotypes may potentially have been confounded. Total diversity estimates from one million sequenced T cells were considered lower bounds and underestimates. Because profiling used bulk unsorted PBMCs, naive and antigen-experienced compartments could not be compared conclusively. As age increased, observed TCR beta diversity per million T cells dropped in a roughly linear way, and a significant reduction was already evident by age about 40.

The donors were roughly 40 Caucasian individuals from Russia, aged 6 to 90 years, who were systemically healthy. Each donor gave 9.5 to 10 milliliters of peripheral blood, drawn into EDTA-treated Vacutainer tubes. Ficoll-Paque density-gradient centrifugation was used to isolate PBMCs, with at least 7 million per sample. Trizol reagent was used to extract total RNA from PBMCs, with at least 5 micrograms per sample. Naive CD45RAhigh/CD27high T cell percentages were measured by flow cytometry on a PBMC aliquot from every donor. V sheds 5 bases and J sheds 0 bases, leaving 11 bases between their ends. There are 14 amino acids in the CDR3, from cysteine to phenylalanine inclusive. Just CDR3 DNA is preserved here, 42 bases in frame from base 1. To prepare the library, 5' RACE was applied. Sequencing instrument: Illumina HiSeq 2500. The second PCR ran for roughly 7 to 12 cycles and used a J-beta primer mix along with a sample-barcoded 5' primer. Each TCR beta cDNA molecule received a unique molecular identifier from a template-switch 5' adaptor carrying 12 random nucleotides. At least 3 million CDR3-containing paired-end reads were obtained from each sample. First-strand cDNA synthesis was performed from all RNA using the Mint cDNA synthesis kit, with priming by a TRBC-specific oligonucleotide. All cDNA was treated with uracil-DNA glycosylase and then went through a first 18-cycle PCR with the universal primers M1SS and BC2_uni_R. Turning to the authors' computational methods: For normalization, 1 million high-quality reads, each with a distinct molecular identifier, were randomly selected from each sample. Instead of being binned into consensus sequences, reads with shared molecular identifiers were discarded. MiTCR, set to a Q25 quality threshold and the strictest error-elimination algorithm, was used for CDR3 identification, clonotype clustering and error correction. A nonparametric unseen species model with Euler transformation was used to estimate a lower bound on total TCR beta diversity. TCRdb itself trimmed the public reads at Q25 with fastp, ran MiXCR and retained productive beta chains. Each CDR3 protein gets just one entry, which takes the most common genes and DNA from the rows behind it. TCRdb's processing, not the authors', yielded these V and J calls. This sample comprises nearly 800,000 distinct CDR3 sequences, roughly 25% of them detected only once. 3% to 4% of the sample is held by the ten biggest clonotypes.

These same data were also listed under a study on T cells of mothers and their children. As the second study states: Nine systemically healthy Caucasian individuals served as donors, namely three mothers together with their six children. cDNA synthesis consumed the entire amount of extracted RNA, loaded at roughly 1.5 ug RNA in each 15 ul reaction. In the second PCR, the M1S primer introduced both the sample barcodes and 2-4 random nucleotides. More than 8.5 million TCR beta CDR3 reads were obtained from each mother, and roughly 3.1 million reads were obtained from each child. Thymic selection shapes the output of TCR recombination in a similar way in related and unrelated pairs, and inherited differences have a minor effect. Normalized repertoire overlap in related mother-child pairs was always slightly higher than in unrelated mother-child pairs, but the difference was never significant. With a sensitivity of 90 to 100 clones per million clonotypes, no persistent microchimeric T cell clones were detected. To look for features that set related mother-child pairs apart from unrelated individuals, the researchers ran deep NGS to compare the TCR beta repertoires of mothers and children. The mean age was about 38 +/- 4 years for the mothers and around 11 +/- 4 years for the children. After adapter ligation was performed with NEBNext reagents, the libraries were sequenced on an Illumina HiSeq 2000 with 100+100 nt paired-end reads. To prevent cross-contamination, the mother and child libraries were prepared one month apart and sequenced in separate runs. For each donor, between roughly 450,000 and 2,200,000 distinct TCR beta clonotypes were identified. Naive TCR beta clonotypes were estimated from low-frequency clonotypes matched to each donor's FACS-determined naive share, without sorting.

This receptor was taken from a boy aged 5-17 years in good health. The material sequenced was blood. The chain joins TRBV12-3 or TRBV12-4 to TRBJ2-7, with the D gene uncertain. CDR3 loop: CASSPNPVSYEQYF. The DNA sequence follows: TGTGCCAGCAGTCCAAACCCCGTCTCCTACGAGCAGTACTTC.